What follows are 24 T cell receptor beta chains derived from one specimen sequenced in a study of blood T cell repertoires in COVID-19. Profiling relied on immunoSEQ multiplex PCR, and the TCRdb table lists in-frame clones only, not all of them. The sample records approximately 34,000 clones, over 75% being singletons. Sequenced sample: peripheral blood. These receptors were taken from a man aged 55 to 70 with active COVID-19.

The chain is built from TRBV4-2 and TRBJ2-4; 10 bases are a match to TRBD2. The V and J ends lost 0 bases and 7 bases, in that order; junction bases with no gene match: 9. Germline V gives CDR1 LGHNA, CDR2 YNFKEQ. This CDR3 has 17 residues. The CDR3 nucleotides are TGTGCCAGCAGCCAAGATGTGGTAGCGGGAGGACGGAACATTCAGTACTTC. Translating it yields CASSQDVVAGGRNIQYF.

This chain uses TRBV20-1 with TRBJ2-1, with D unclear. The CDR3 has 16 residues. Germline V gene data show CDR1 as DFQATT and CDR2 as SNEGSKA (reference sequence). V was shortened by 3 bases and J by 0 bases, with 15 bases between the two germline ends. The CDR3, as DNA: TGCAGTGCTAGTCCTATCCCGCTGAGCTCCTACAATGAGCAGTTCTTC. Residues: CSASPIPLSSYNEQFF.

The gene calls are TRBV23-1 and TRBJ2-5; D possibly corresponds to TRBD2 (6 bases). TRBV23-1 counts as an open reading frame of uncertain function. The CDR3 length is 16 residues. Between the trimmed V and J ends, which lost 0 bases and 5 bases, there was a span of 16 bases. The CDR3 protein is CASSQSTRRDSETQYF. CDR3 bases: TGCGCCAGCAGTCAATCGACCAGGAGGGACTCGGAGACCCAGTACTTC.

In its sample, this clone was seen once. V and J are TRBV5-5 and TRBJ2-7, with 8 bases that match TRBD1. Trimming removed 4 bases from V and 1 base from J; junction bases left unmatched: 13. Germline CDR1 reads SGHKS; CDR2 reads YYEKEE (reference sequence). This CDR3 contains 17 residues. The CDR3 bases are TGTGCCAGCAGCCGAGCCTCCGGGACAGGCGAATCCTACGAGCAGTACTTC. Amino acid sequence: CASSRASGTGESYEQYF.

CDR3 DNA: TGTGCCAGCAGCCAAGGTGGGGGTAGGGGACTAGCCTACAATGAGCAGTTCTTC. It codes for CASSQGGGRGLAYNEQFF. The chain recombines TRBV3-1 (or the pseudogene TRBV3-2) with TRBJ2-1, with 8 positions matching TRBD2. The germline V gene has CDR1 LGHDT and CDR2 YNNKEL (reference sequence). With V trimmed by 1 base and J by 2 bases, 10 bases remained unmatched. The CDR3 has 18 residues.

This clone appeared once. The DNA is omitted, as the CDR3 cannot be located on it reliably, and the CDR3 follows TCRdb's listing. The CDR3 sequence is CASTSGQRNTEAFF. The V and J genes are TRBV19 and TRBJ1-1; the D segment call TRBD1 is taken from the table without a DNA check. The CDR3 totals 14 residues, both ends included. The germline CDR1 and CDR2 sequences are LNHDA and SQIVND (reference sequence).

A few counts support this clone. The chain uses TRBV6-5 and TRBJ1-1; maybe TRBD1 (5 bases). Trimming removed 5 bases at V and 4 bases at J, with 17 bases between. CDR1 MNHEY and CDR2 SVGAGI come from the germline V gene. CDR3 size: 15 residues. Here the CDR3 DNA reads TGTGCCAGCAGTAACCCAGGGTTCCGCGGCACTGAAGCTTTCTTT. Translating gives CASSNPGFRGTEAFF.

The chain recombines TRBV7-8 with TRBJ2-7, with TRBD2 matching 13 bases. This CDR3 is 15 amino acids long. The V gene's germline CDR1 is SGHVS and CDR2 FQNEAQ. J lost 5 bases, V lost 4 bases, and 5 bases had no gene match. In DNA form, the CDR3 reads TGTGCCAGCAGCTCCGGGACTAGCGGGGTTGACGAGCAGTACTTC. Residues: CASSSGTSGVDEQYF.

The V gene is TRBV29-1, the J gene TRBJ2-7; TRBD2 might be the D (6 bases). The germline V and J ends were trimmed by 2 bases and 2 bases, with 13 bases remaining between them. CDR1 is SQVTM, CDR2 ANQGSEA, per germline. This CDR3 region has 14 residues. CDR3 loop: CSVEMGRGTYEQYF. The CDR3 DNA is TGCAGCGTTGAAATGGGGCGGGGTACCTACGAGCAGTACTTC.

This clone has just one count. This chain connects TRBV15 to TRBJ2-5; perhaps TRBD1 as D (6 bases). Trimming took 8 bases from V and 0 from J, leaving 16 bases between them. CDR3 length equals 15 residues. Per the germline V gene, CDR1 is LNHNV and CDR2 is YYDKDF (reference sequence). CDR3 sequence: CATSVGTRDQETQYF. The CDR3 DNA is TGTGCCACCTCGGTGGGGACACGGGACCAAGAGACCCAGTACTTC.

The chain links TRBV7-9 to TRBJ1-1; weak D call: TRBD1 (6 bases). Germline V gene data show CDR1 as SEHNR and CDR2 as FQNEAQ (reference sequence). V was clipped by 11 bases and J by 8 bases, with 15 bases between them. CDR3 length equals 11 residues. The CDR3 region has the DNA TGTGCCGTACAGGGCTCTCGGGAAGCTTTCTTT. It is translated as CAVQGSREAFF.

The J gene is TRBJ1-6, the V gene TRBV9, with D uncertain. CDR3 size: 13 residues. Trimming shortened V by 2 bases and J by 9 bases, and 9 bases separated the two germline ends. Germline V gene lookup returns CDR1 SGDLS and CDR2 YYNGEE. CDR3 nucleotides: TGTGCCAGCAGCGTGAAGTCAGGTTCACCCCTCCACTTT. Translating gives CASSVKSGSPLHF.

Remarks on this clone: Germline and junction disagree at one end, which may indicate a read error. V usage is TRBV4-3 and J usage is TRBJ1-3; possibly TRBD1 for D (6 bases). The CDR3 contains 17 residues. CDR1 is LGHNA and CDR2 is YSLEER in the germline V gene. This chain's CDR3 is CPSSRRWGGRPGNTIYF. CDR3 DNA sequence: TGCCCCAGCAGCCGGCGATGGGGGGGGCGACCTGGAAACACCATATATTTT.

The chain carries TRBV5-1 and TRBJ1-2; 8 bases fit TRBD1. V gave up 4 bases and J gave up 7 bases; unmatched junction bases: 6. The germline CDR1 and CDR2 sequences are SGHRS and YFSETQ. This CDR3 comprises 13 residues. In DNA, the CDR3 is TGCGCCAGCAGCCCGGACAGGGTTGGTGGCTACACCTTC. Translating gives CASSPDRVGGYTF.

The chain joins TRBV30 to TRBJ2-1; no clear D. The CDR3 contains 10 residues. From germline, CDR1 is GTSNPN and CDR2 SVGIG (reference sequence). Trimming shortened V by 1 base and J by 11 bases, and 6 bases separated the two germline ends. CDR3 amino acids: CAWSDEKQFF. The CDR3 bases are TGTGCCTGGAGTGACGAGAAGCAGTTCTTC.

V is TRBV5-3 and J is TRBJ2-5; 9 bases fit TRBD1. TRBV5-3 is given ORF status, its function remaining uncertain. V shed 4 bases, J shed 3 bases, and the junction held 4 bases outside the gene matches. The CDR3 consists of 14 residues. CDR3 nucleotides: TGTGCCAGAAGCGTGACAGGGGGGGAAGAGACCCAGTACTTC. Amino acids: CARSVTGGEETQYF.

The chain carries TRBV6-2 or TRBV6-3 and TRBJ2-7, with D possibly TRBD1 on 7 matching bases. This CDR3 region has 16 residues. Germline V gives CDR1 MNHEY, CDR2 SVGEGT. Trimming pared 0 bases from V and 5 bases from J, leaving 17 bases between. In DNA form, the CDR3 reads TGTGCCAGCAGTTACTCCGCGGGACAGAGGGACCACGAGCAGTACTTC. Translating gives CASSYSAGQRDHEQYF.

This chain joins TRBV6-5 and TRBJ2-1, with a possible D match to TRBD1 (5 bases). V was trimmed by 2 bases and J by 3 bases, leaving 11 bases between them. Germline values: CDR1 MNHEY, CDR2 SVGAGI. This CDR3 is 15 amino acids long. CDR3 in DNA: TGTGCCAGCAGTTACGGCAATAGGGGCTACAATGAGCAGTTCTTC. This translates into CASSYGNRGYNEQFF.

The chain is built from TRBV10-3 and TRBJ1-5; 9 bases map to TRBD1. After removal of 6 bases from V and 4 bases from J, the junction contained 4 bases not matched to a gene. The CDR3 has 14 residues. The germline gives CDR1 ENHRY, CDR2 SYGVKD. The CDR3 is CAISDRGGNQPQHF. CDR3 nucleotides: TGTGCCATCAGCGACAGGGGGGGTAATCAGCCCCAGCATTTT.

For the CDR3, the DNA is TGTGCCAGCAGCCGTGGTACTGGGGCTAACTCCTACGAGCAGTACTTC. This gives the protein CASSRGTGANSYEQYF. The J gene is TRBJ2-7, the V gene TRBV5-4; the D gene is possibly TRBD1 (5 bases). Germline CDR1 and CDR2: SGHNT and YYREEE (reference sequence). This CDR3 region has 16 residues. V shed 4 bases and J shed 0 bases, with 17 bases lying between them.

J is TRBJ1-2 and V is TRBV27; D ambiguous. This CDR3 is 13 amino acids long. V was cut by 5 bases and J by 8 bases, with 15 bases left in between. Germline assignment: CDR1 MNHEY and CDR2 SMNVEV (reference sequence). CDR3 nucleotide sequence: TGTGCCAGCAGTATCTATGGTTCGGGGGGCTACACCTTC. Its protein is CASSIYGSGGYTF.

This clone was seen once. The V gene is TRBV5-1, the J gene TRBJ2-2, with D unresolved. Trimming left V 0 bases short and J 4 bases short, with 7 bases between. The germline V gene has CDR1 SGHRS and CDR2 YFSETQ. This CDR3 spans 14 amino acids. The CDR3, as DNA: TGCGCCAGCAGCTTGGCCGCCGGCACCGGGGAGCTGTTTTTT. This codes for CASSLAAGTGELFF.

This chain uses TRBV5-1 with TRBJ2-2, with D possibly matching TRBD2 (6 bases). CDR3 length: 15 residues. V was cut by 4 bases and J by 0 bases, with 10 bases left in between. Germline CDR1 reads SGHRS; CDR2 reads YFSETQ. The CDR3 here is CASSPGRPNTGELFF. For the CDR3, the DNA is TGCGCCAGCAGCCCAGGGAGGCCGAACACCGGGGAGCTGTTTTTT.

This clone turned up a few times. The V gene is TRBV3-1 (or the pseudogene TRBV3-2), the J gene TRBJ2-1; a possible D gene is TRBD2 (6 bases). CDR1 is LGHDT, CDR2 YNNKEL, per germline (reference sequence). The ends were cut back, 5 bases at V and 8 bases at J, with 22 bases in the middle. CDR3 length: 16 residues. CDR3 DNA sequence: TGTGCCAGCAGCTCCTACGGGGGACTCCAACCCCATGAGCAGTTCTTC. The encoded protein is CASSSYGGLQPHEQFF.